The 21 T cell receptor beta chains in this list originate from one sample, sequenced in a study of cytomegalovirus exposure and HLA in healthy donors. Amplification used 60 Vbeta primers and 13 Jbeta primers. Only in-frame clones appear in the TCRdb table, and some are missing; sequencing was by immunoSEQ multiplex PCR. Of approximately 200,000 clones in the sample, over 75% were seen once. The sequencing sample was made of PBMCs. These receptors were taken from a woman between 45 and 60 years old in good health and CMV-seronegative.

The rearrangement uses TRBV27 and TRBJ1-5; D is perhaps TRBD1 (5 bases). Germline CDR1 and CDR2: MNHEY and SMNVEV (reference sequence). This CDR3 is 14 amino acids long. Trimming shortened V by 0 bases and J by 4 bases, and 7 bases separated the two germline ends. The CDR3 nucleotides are TGTGCCAGCAGTTTATCTGGGGCAAATCAGCCCCAGCATTTT. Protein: CASSLSGANQPQHF.

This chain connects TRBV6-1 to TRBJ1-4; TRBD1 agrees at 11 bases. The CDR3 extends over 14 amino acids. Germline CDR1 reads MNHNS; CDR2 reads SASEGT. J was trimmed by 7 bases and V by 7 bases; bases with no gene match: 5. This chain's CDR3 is CASNPDRGLEKLFF. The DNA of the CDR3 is TGTGCCAGCAACCCGGACAGGGGGCTTGAAAAACTGTTTTTT.

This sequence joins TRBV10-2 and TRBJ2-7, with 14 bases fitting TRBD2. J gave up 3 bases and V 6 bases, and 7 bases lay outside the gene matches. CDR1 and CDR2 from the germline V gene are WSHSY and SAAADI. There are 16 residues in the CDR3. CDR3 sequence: CASSGLAGGKGYEQYF. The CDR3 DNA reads TGCGCCAGCAGCGGACTAGCGGGAGGAAAGGGCTACGAGCAGTACTTC.

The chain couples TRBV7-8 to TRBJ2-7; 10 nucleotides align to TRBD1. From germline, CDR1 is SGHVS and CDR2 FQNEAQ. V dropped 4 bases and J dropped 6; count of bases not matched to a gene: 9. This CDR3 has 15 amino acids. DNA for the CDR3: TGTGCCAGCAGCTCCACCCTGACAGGGGGCGCCGAGCAGTACTTC. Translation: CASSSTLTGGAEQYF.

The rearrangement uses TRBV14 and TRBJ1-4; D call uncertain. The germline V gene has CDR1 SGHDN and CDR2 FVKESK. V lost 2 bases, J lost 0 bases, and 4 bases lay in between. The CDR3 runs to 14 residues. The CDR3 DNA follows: TGTGCCAGCAGCCAACAGACAACTAATGAAAAACTGTTTTTT. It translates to CASSQQTTNEKLFF. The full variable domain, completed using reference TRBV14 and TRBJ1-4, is EAGVTQFPSHSVIEKGQTVTLRCDPISGHDNLYWYRRVMGKEIKFLLHFVKESKQDESGMPNNRFLAERTGGTYSTLKVQPAELEDSGVYFCASSQQTTNEKLFFGSGTQLSVL.

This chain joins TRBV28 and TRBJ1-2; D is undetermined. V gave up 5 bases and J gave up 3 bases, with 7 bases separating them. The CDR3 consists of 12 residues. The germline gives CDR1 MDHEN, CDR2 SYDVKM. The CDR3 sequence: CASSAPDYGYTF. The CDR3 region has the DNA TGTGCCAGCAGTGCCCCAGACTATGGCTACACCTTC.

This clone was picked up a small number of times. CDR3 in DNA: TGCGCCAGCAGCTTGGGGGACAGTTCCTACGAGCAGTACTTC. Amino acid sequence: CASSLGDSSYEQYF. The V gene is TRBV5-1, the J gene TRBJ2-5, with 7 positions matching TRBD1. The J call may be wrong; the DNA end is better matched by TRBJ2-7. Germline loops: CDR1 SGHRS, CDR2 YFSETQ. This CDR3 region has 14 residues.

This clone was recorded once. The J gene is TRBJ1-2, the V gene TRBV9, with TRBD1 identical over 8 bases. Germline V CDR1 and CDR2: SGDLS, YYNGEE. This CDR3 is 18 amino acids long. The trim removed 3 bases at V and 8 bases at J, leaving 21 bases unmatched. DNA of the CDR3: TGTGCCAGCAGCGACGGACAGGGAGGAGGGTTAGCCCCTTACGGCTACACCTTC. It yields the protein CASSDGQGGGLAPYGYTF.

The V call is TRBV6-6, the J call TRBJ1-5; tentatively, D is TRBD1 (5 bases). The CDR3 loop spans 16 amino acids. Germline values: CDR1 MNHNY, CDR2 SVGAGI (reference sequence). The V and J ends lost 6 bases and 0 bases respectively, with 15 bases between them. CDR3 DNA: TGTGCCAGCAGGGACGGACACAATTATAGCAATCAGCCCCAGCATTTT. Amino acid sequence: CASRDGHNYSNQPQHF.

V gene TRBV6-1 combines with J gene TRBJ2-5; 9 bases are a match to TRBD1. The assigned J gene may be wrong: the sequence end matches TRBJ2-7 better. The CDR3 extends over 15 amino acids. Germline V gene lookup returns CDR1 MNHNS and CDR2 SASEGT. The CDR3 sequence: CASGSAGTGSNEQYF. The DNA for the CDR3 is TGTGCCAGCGGATCCGCCGGGACAGGGAGCAACGAGCAGTACTTC.

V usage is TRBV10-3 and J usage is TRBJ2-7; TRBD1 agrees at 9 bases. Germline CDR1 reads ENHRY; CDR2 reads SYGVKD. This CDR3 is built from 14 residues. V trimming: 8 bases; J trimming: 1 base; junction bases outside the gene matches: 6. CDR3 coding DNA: TGTGCCATCTCCCCCGGGACAGGGTCCTACGAGCAGTACTTC. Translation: CAISPGTGSYEQYF.

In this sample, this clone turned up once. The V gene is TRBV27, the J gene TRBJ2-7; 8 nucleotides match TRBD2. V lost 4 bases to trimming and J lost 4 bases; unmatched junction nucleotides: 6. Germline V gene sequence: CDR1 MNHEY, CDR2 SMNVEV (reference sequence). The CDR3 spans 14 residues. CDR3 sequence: CASSSAGGRYEQYF. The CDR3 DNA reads TGTGCCAGCAGTTCGGCGGGAGGTCGGTACGAGCAGTACTTC.

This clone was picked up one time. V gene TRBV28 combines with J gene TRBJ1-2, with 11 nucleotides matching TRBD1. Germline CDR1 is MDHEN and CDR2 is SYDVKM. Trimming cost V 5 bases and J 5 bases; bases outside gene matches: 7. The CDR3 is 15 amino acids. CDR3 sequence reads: CASSPPGQGVYGYTF. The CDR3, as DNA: TGTGCCAGCAGTCCCCCGGGACAGGGGGTTTATGGCTACACCTTC.

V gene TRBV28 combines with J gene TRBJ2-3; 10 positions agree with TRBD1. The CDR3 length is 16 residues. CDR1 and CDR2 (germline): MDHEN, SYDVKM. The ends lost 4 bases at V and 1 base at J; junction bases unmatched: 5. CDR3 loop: CASSSPGQGRTDTQYF. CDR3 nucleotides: TGTGCCAGCAGTTCTCCGGGACAGGGGCGCACAGATACGCAGTATTTT.

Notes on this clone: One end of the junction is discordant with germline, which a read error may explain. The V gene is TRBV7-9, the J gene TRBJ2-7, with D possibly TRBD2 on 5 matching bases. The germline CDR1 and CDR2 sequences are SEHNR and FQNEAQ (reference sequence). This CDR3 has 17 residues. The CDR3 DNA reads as TGTTCCAGCAGCTTAGGGCTGACGGGGTGGACTGACTACGAGCAGTACTTC. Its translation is CSSSLGLTGWTDYEQYF.

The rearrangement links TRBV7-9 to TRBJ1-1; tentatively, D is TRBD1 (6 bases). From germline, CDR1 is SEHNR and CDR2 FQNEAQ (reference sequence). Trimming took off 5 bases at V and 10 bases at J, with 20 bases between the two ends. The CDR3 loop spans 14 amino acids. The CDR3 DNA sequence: TGTGCCAGCAGCATAGAGGGGGGGACTTTACGAGCTTTCTTT. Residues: CASSIEGGTLRAFF. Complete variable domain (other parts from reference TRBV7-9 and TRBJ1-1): DTGVSQNPRHKITKRGQNVTFRCDPISEHNRLYWYRQTLGQGPEFLTYFQNEAQLEKSRLLSDRFSAERPKGSFSTLEIQRTEQGDSAMYLCASSIEGGTLRAFFGQGTRLTVV.

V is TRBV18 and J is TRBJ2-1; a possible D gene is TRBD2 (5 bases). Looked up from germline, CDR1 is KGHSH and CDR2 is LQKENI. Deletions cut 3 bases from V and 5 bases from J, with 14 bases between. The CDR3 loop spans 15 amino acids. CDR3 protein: CASSPASLSNNEQFF. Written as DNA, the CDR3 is TGTGCCAGCTCACCGGCTAGCCTCTCAAACAATGAGCAGTTCTTC.

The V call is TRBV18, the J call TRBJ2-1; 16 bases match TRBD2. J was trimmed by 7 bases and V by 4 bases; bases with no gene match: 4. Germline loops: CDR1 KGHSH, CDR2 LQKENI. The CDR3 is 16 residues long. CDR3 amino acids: CASSRTGLAGGNEQFF. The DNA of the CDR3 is TGTGCCAGCTCACGGACGGGACTAGCGGGAGGGAATGAGCAGTTCTTC.

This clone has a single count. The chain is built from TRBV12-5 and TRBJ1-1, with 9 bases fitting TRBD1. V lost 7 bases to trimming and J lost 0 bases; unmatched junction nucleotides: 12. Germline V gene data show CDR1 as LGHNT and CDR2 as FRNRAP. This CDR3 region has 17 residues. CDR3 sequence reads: CASVNDGTGPMNTEAFF. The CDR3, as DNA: TGTGCTAGTGTCAACGACGGGACAGGGCCTATGAACACTGAAGCTTTCTTT. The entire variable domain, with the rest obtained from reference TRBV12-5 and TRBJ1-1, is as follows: DARVTQTPRHKVTEMGQEVTMRCQPILGHNTVFWYRQTMMQGLELLAYFRNRAPLDDSGMPKDRFSAEMPDATLATLKIQPSEPRDSAVYFCASVNDGTGPMNTEAFFGQGTRLTVV.

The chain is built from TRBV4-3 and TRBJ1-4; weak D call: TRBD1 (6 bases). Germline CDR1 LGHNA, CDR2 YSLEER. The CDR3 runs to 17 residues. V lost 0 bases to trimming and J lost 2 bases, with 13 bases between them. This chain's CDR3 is CASSQDLGGATNEKLFF. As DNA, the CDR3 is TGCGCCAGCAGCCAAGATCTGGGGGGGGCTACTAATGAAAAACTGTTTTTT.

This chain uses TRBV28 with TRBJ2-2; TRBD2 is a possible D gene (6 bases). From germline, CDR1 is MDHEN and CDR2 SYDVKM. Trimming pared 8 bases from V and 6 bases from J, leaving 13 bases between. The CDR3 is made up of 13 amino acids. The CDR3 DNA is TGTGCCAGCCTAGGGACTTCCCCCGGGGAGCTGTTTTTT. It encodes CASLGTSPGELFF.